This is a list of T cell receptor beta chains from one sample in a study of T-cell memory formation after mild COVID-19. TCRdb processed the 5' RACE reads anew with MiXCR; each CDR3 protein has one entry. In the table there are under 700,000 distinct CDR3 sequences, about a fifth of which are singletons. The sequenced sample was PBMCs or a T cell subset sorted from them (not recorded which). The receptors derive from an adult woman who had mild COVID-19 (a few samples of this study predate the infection). Cell type and time point are not known. Both conserved end residues are part of each CDR3. A D gene is named only where the DNA matches it firmly. Not all rows give a size; the values are once, few, many and, for expanded clones, a class.

D	size	V	J	CDR3	DNA
-	-	TRBV7-3	TRBJ2-2	CASSPLKTGELFF	TGTGCCAGCAGCCCGCTGAAGACCGGGGAGCTGTTTTTT
TRBD1	many	TRBV7-9	TRBJ1-6	CASSSGQGFYNSPLHF	TGTGCCAGCAGCTCCGGACAGGGTTTCTATAATTCACCCCTCCACTTT
TRBD1	few	TRBV4-3	TRBJ1-1	CASSRATGGTEAFF	TGCGCCAGCAGCCGGGCGACAGGGGGCACTGAAGCTTTCTTT
-	few	TRBV29-1	TRBJ2-5	CSVERDPGETQYF	TGCAGCGTTGAACGCGACCCAGGGGAGACCCAGTACTTC
-	-	TRBV20-1	TRBJ2-1	CSARRTVSSYNEQFF	TGCAGTGCTAGGAGGACAGTCTCCTCCTACAATGAGCAGTTCTTC
-	-	TRBV30	TRBJ1-5	CAWSDRSGGNQPQHF	TGTGCCTGGAGTGACCGATCCGGGGGCAATCAGCCCCAGCATTTT
-	few	TRBV25-1	TRBJ2-7	CASSEYNAYEQYF	TGTGCCAGCAGTGAATACAATGCGTACGAGCAGTACTTC
TRBD1	few	TRBV27	TRBJ2-7	CASSSRSGGPYEQYF	TGTGCCAGCAGCTCCCGGTCAGGGGGCCCCTACGAGCAGTACTTC
TRBD1	few	TRBV7-9	TRBJ2-5	CASTETGEETQYF	TGTGCCAGCACCGAAACAGGGGAAGAGACCCAGTACTTC
TRBD1	few	TRBV24-1	TRBJ1-5	CATSVTGAQPQHF	TGTGCCACCAGTGTTACAGGGGCTCAGCCCCAGCATTTT
TRBD2	-	TRBV12-3/TRBV12-4	TRBJ2-1	CASSFSRTSGSNEQFF	TGTGCCAGCAGTTTCAGCCGGACTAGCGGATCTAATGAGCAGTTCTTC
-	-	TRBV4-2	TRBJ2-1	CASSPHQGTGPSPPGYNEQFF	TGTGCCAGCAGCCCCCATCAGGGTACAGGGCCCTCACCCCCGGGGTACAATGAGCAGTTCTTC
-	many	TRBV18	TRBJ2-7	CASHQGSPYEQYF	TGTGCCAGCCATCAGGGCTCTCCCTACGAGCAGTACTTC
-	few	TRBV12-3/TRBV12-4	TRBJ1-2	CASRQPGHFSNYGYTF	TGTGCCAGCAGACAACCGGGACACTTTTCTAACTATGGCTACACCTTC
-	-	TRBV6-5	TRBJ2-3	CASSPRDLTDTQYF	TGTGCCAGCAGTCCTCGGGACCTCACAGATACGCAGTATTTT
-	-	TRBV7-9	TRBJ1-2	CASSSSSGYANYGYTF	TGTGCCAGCAGCTCCTCCTCCGGGTACGCTAACTATGGCTACACCTTC
-	-	TRBV7-9	TRBJ1-3	CASSLTLGRYSGNTIYF	TGTGCCAGCAGCTTAACCCTAGGAAGATACTCTGGAAACACCATATATTTT
-	-	TRBV20-1	TRBJ2-3	CSARDYRGGPGDTQYF	TGCAGTGCTAGAGACTATAGGGGGGGGCCCGGAGATACGCAGTATTTT
-	-	TRBV20-1	TRBJ2-3	CSASNPGGMLDTQYF	TGCAGTGCTAGCAACCCCGGGGGCATGTTAGATACGCAGTATTTT
TRBD1	-	TRBV27	TRBJ2-7	CASSLTGFNEQYF	TGTGCCAGCAGTCTGACAGGGTTCAACGAGCAGTACTTC
TRBD2	few	TRBV20-1	TRBJ2-7	CSARDLREVSYEQYF	TGCAGTGCTAGAGATCTGCGGGAGGTTTCCTACGAGCAGTACTTC
-	-	TRBV5-1	TRBJ1-1	CASSLAGSGVEAFF	TGCGCCAGCAGCTTGGCAGGGTCAGGGGTTGAAGCTTTCTTT
TRBD1	few	TRBV28	TRBJ2-7	CASSLYRQGGEQYF	TGTGCCAGCAGTTTATACCGACAGGGCGGCGAGCAGTACTTC
TRBD2	-	TRBV6-5	TRBJ2-3	CASSPRTSGALSTDTQYF	TGTGCCAGCAGTCCCCGGACTAGCGGGGCACTAAGCACAGATACGCAGTATTTT
-	-	TRBV20-1	TRBJ1-5	CSALQWDGVNQPQHF	TGCAGTGCCCTCCAGTGGGACGGAGTCAATCAGCCCCAGCATTTT
-	-	TRBV5-1	TRBJ2-1	CASSLDNSYNEQFF	TGCGCCAGCAGCTTGGATAACTCCTACAATGAGCAGTTCTTC
-	-	TRBV3-1	TRBJ1-6	CASSTARQFYNSPLHF	TGTGCCAGCAGCACCGCCCGACAGTTTTATAATTCACCCCTCCACTTT
-	few	TRBV3-1	TRBJ1-1	CASSHLVRGSTEAFF	TGTGCCAGCAGCCACCTTGTCAGGGGATCGACTGAAGCTTTCTTT
-	few	TRBV20-1	TRBJ2-3	CSARVSLSRTDTQYF	TGCAGTGCTAGAGTATCCTTAAGTCGGACAGATACGCAGTATTTT
TRBD2	many	TRBV5-1	TRBJ2-1	CASSLVSGRAGEQFF	TGCGCCAGCAGCTTGGTTAGCGGGAGGGCCGGTGAGCAGTTCTTC
-	-	TRBV5-4	TRBJ1-6	CASSLGGSYNSPLHF	TGTGCCAGCAGCTTGGGAGGCTCCTATAATTCACCCCTCCACTTT
TRBD1	-	TRBV7-8	TRBJ2-5	CASSFRGHQETQYF	TGTGCCAGCAGCTTCAGGGGGCACCAAGAGACCCAGTACTTC
TRBD1	few	TRBV7-9	TRBJ1-4	CASSWGSSIREDRGPLYEKLFF	TGTGCCAGCAGCTGGGGGTCTTCCATAAGAGAGGACAGGGGGCCCCTATATGAAAAACTGTTTTTT
TRBD1	few	TRBV18	TRBJ2-2	CASSPYTTRTGTGELFF	TGTGCCAGCTCACCATACACAACTCGGACAGGGACCGGGGAGCTGTTTTTT
-	-	TRBV4-2	TRBJ2-7	CASSQAVAETYEQYF	TGTGCCAGCAGCCAAGCGGTAGCGGAGACCTACGAGCAGTACTTC
TRBD1	few	TRBV15	TRBJ2-5	CATTHRGTGEETQYF	TGTGCCACGACGCACCGCGGGACAGGGGAAGAGACCCAGTACTTC
-	few	TRBV5-1	TRBJ1-2	CASSLVGQFSYTF	TGCGCCAGCAGCTTGGTCGGACAGTTTAGCTACACCTTC
TRBD2	-	TRBV7-2	TRBJ2-1	CASSLGGGRAGHEQFF	TGTGCCAGCAGCTTAGGAGGCGGGAGGGCAGGTCATGAGCAGTTCTTC
-	-	TRBV9	TRBJ2-3	CASSVGSTADTQYF	TGTGCCAGCAGCGTAGGCTCTACGGCAGATACGCAGTATTTT
-	-	TRBV20-1	TRBJ1-5	CSARRASNQPQHF	TGCAGTGCTAGACGCGCTAGCAATCAGCCCCAGCATTTT
-	-	TRBV5-1	TRBJ1-1	CASSLVGGKNTEAFF	TGCGCCAGCAGCTTGGTAGGCGGTAAGAACACTGAAGCTTTCTTT
-	few	TRBV24-1	TRBJ2-1	CATSGTHHQGLFLNNEQFF	TGTGCCACCAGTGGAACCCACCATCAAGGGCTGTTCCTTAACAATGAGCAGTTCTTC
-	few	TRBV7-9	TRBJ2-2	CASSLLTWNTGELFF	TGTGCCAGCAGCTTGCTAACATGGAACACCGGGGAGCTGTTTTTT
-	-	TRBV29-1	TRBJ1-2	CSVKGLDGYTF	TGCAGCGTCAAAGGGCTTGACGGCTACACCTTC